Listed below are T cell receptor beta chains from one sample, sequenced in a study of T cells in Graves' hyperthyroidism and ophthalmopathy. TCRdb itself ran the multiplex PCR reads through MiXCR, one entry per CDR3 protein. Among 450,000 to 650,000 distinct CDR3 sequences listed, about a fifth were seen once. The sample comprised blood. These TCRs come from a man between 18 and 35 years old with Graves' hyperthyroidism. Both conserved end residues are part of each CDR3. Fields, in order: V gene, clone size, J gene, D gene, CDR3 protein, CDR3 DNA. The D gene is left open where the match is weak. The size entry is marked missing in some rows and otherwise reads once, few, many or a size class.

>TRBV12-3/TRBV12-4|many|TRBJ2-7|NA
CASSLHHTGTTRYEQYF
TGTGCCAGCAGCTTGCATCATACAGGGACAACTAGGTACGAGCAGTACTTC
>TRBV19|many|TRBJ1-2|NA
CASSIGVDGYTF
TGTGCCAGTAGTATCGGTGTGGATGGCTACACCTTC
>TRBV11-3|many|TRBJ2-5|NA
CASSSYLHRNLRETQYF
TGTGCCAGCAGCTCCTACCTCCACAGGAACCTCAGAGAGACCCAGTACTTC
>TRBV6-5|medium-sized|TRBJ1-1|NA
CASTQAGTGGREAFF
TGTGCCAGCACCCAAGCCGGGACCGGGGGGAGAGAAGCTTTCTTT
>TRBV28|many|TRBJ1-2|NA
CASSSGRSYTF
TGTGCCAGCAGTAGTGGTAGGAGCTACACCTTC
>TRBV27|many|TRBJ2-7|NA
CASSFWDGSYEQYF
TGTGCCAGCAGTTTTTGGGACGGTTCCTACGAGCAGTACTTC
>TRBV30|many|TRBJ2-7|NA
CAFDRYGGEQYF
TGTGCCTTTGACAGGTATGGTGGCGAGCAGTACTTC
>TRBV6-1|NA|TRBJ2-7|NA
CASSPEGTEQYF
TGTGCCAGCAGCCCGGAGGGAACCGAGCAGTACTTC
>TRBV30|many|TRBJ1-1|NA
CAWSVTSRTEAFF
TGTGCCTGGAGTGTTACCAGTCGCACTGAAGCTTTCTTT
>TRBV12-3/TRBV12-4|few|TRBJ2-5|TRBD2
CASSYGLAAKETQYF
TGTGCCAGCAGTTACGGACTAGCGGCCAAAGAGACCCAGTACTTC
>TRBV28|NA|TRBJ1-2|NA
CASSLSAVGGYTF
TGTGCCAGCAGTTTATCGGCAGTTGGTGGCTACACCTTC
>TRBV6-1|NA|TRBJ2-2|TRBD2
CASSFPSGGYPFF
TGTGCCAGCAGCTTTCCAAGCGGGGGGTACCCGTTTTTT
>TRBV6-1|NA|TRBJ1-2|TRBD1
CASSGRDRGIYGYTF
TGTGCCAGCAGTGGCCGGGACAGGGGCATCTATGGCTACACCTTC
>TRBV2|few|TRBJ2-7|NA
CASRGSTRKSPIYEQYF
TGTGCCAGCAGGGGATCGACAAGGAAGTCGCCAATTTACGAGCAGTACTTC
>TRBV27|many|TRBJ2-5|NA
CASSLMGDEETQYF
TGTGCCAGCAGTTTAATGGGAGACGAAGAGACCCAGTACTTC
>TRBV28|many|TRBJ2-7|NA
CASTPVGASYEQYF
TGTGCCAGCACCCCGGTTGGGGCCTCCTACGAGCAGTACTTC
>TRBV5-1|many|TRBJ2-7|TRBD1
CASGTEPYEQYF
TGCGCCAGCGGGACAGAACCCTACGAGCAGTACTTC
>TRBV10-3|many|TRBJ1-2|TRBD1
CAISEAGGSVGYTF
TGTGCCATCAGTGAGGCAGGGGGATCGGTGGGCTACACCTTC
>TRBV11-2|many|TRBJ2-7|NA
CASSSPLHYEQYF
TGTGCCAGCAGCTCACCCTTACACTACGAGCAGTACTTC
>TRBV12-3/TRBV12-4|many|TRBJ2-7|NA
CASSRRGYEQYF
TGTGCCAGCAGTCGCCGAGGGTACGAGCAGTACTTC
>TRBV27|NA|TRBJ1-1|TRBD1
CASSLLGTAEAFF
TGTGCCAGCAGTCTCTTGGGGACAGCTGAAGCTTTCTTT
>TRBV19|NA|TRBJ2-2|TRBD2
CASSTLTSGNTGELFF
TGTGCCAGTAGTACTCTGACTAGCGGGAACACCGGGGAGCTGTTTTTT
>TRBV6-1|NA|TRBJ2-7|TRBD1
CASSGLRQGAYEQYF
TGTGCCAGCAGTGGATTAAGACAGGGGGCCTACGAGCAGTACTTC
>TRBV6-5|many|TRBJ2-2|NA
CASSYSSSFTGELFF
TGTGCCAGCAGTTACTCGAGCTCGTTCACCGGGGAGCTGTTTTTT
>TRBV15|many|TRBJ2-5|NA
CATSRDRAEQETQYF
TGTGCCACCAGCAGAGATCGGGCGGAACAAGAGACCCAGTACTTC
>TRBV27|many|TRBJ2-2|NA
CASSLRAGQNTGELFF
TGTGCCAGCAGTTTGAGGGCAGGGCAAAACACCGGGGAGCTGTTTTTT
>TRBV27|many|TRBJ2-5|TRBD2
CASSPSGLDETQYF
TGTGCCAGCAGTCCATCGGGACTAGACGAGACCCAGTACTTC
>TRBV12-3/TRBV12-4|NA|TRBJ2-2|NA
CASIRSESGELFF
TGTGCCAGCATAAGGAGCGAGTCCGGGGAGCTGTTTTTT
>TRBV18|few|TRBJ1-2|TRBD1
CASSPGTGGGYGYTF
TGTGCCAGCTCACCGGGGACAGGGGGTGGCTATGGCTACACCTTC
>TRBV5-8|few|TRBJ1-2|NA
CASSSGNNGYTF
TGTGCCAGCAGCTCAGGGAATAATGGCTACACCTTC
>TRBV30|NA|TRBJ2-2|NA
CAWFSFGTGELFF
TGTGCCTGGTTTAGCTTTGGCACCGGGGAGCTGTTTTTT
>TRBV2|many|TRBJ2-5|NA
CASTGTPQETQYF
TGTGCCAGCACGGGGACCCCCCAAGAGACCCAGTACTTC
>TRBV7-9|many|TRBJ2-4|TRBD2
CASSPTSVLAKNIQYF
TGTGCCAGCAGCCCTACTAGCGTACTAGCCAAAAACATTCAGTACTTC
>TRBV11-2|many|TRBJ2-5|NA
CASGPLVGETQYF
TGTGCCAGCGGTCCATTAGTAGGAGAGACCCAGTACTTC
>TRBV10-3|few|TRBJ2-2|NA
CAISEGPGELFF
TGTGCCATCAGTGAAGGCCCCGGGGAGCTGTTTTTT
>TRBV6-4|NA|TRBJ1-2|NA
CASSYGARAEGYTF
TGTGCCAGCAGTTACGGGGCCAGGGCGGAAGGCTACACCTTC
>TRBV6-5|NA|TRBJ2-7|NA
CASSYNLNSYEQYF
TGTGCCAGCAGTTACAACCTCAACTCCTACGAGCAGTACTTC
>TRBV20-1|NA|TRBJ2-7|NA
CSARRMAGAAGEQYF
TGCAGTGCTAGAAGAATGGCCGGGGCTGCGGGCGAGCAGTACTTC
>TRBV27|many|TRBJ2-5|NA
CASSLGSGLETQYF
TGTGCCAGCAGTTTAGGTTCAGGGTTGGAGACCCAGTACTTC
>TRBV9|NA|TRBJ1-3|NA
CASSAPGRAVSGNTIYF
TGTGCCAGCAGCGCCCCGGGACGCGCTGTCTCTGGAAACACCATATATTTT
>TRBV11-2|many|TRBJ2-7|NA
CASSALSTYEQYF
TGTGCCAGCAGCGCCCTGAGCACCTACGAGCAGTACTTC
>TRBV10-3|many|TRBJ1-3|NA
CATLSSGNTIYF
TGTGCCACCTTAAGCTCTGGAAACACCATATATTTT
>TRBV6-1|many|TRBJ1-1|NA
CASSEAGGGGEAFF
TGTGCCAGCAGTGAAGCAGGCGGGGGCGGTGAAGCTTTCTTT
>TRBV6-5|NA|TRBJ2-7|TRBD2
CASSYSSGGVDYEQYF
TGTGCCAGCAGTTACTCGAGCGGGGGGGTGGACTACGAGCAGTACTTC
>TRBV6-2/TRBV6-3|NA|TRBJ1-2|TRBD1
CASRSPGTANYGYTF
TGTGCCAGCAGGTCCCCCGGGACAGCGAACTATGGCTACACCTTC
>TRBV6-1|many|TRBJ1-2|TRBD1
CASTTGKDGYTF
TGTGCCAGTACGACAGGGAAGGATGGCTACACCTTC
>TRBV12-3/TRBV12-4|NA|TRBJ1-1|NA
CASGGMNTGAFF
TGTGCCAGCGGAGGGATGAACACTGGAGCTTTCTTT
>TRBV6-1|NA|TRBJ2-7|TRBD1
CASSPPLTGGRYEQYF
TGTGCCAGCTCACCACCCTTAACAGGGGGCCGCTACGAGCAGTACTTC
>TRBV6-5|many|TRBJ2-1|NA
CASSSLGHRGYEQFF
TGTGCCAGCAGTTCCCTGGGACACCGTGGTTACGAGCAGTTCTTC
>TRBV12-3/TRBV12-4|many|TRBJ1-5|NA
CASSPHWTDYSNQPQHF
TGTGCCAGCAGTCCCCACTGGACGGACTATAGCAATCAGCCCCAGCATTTT
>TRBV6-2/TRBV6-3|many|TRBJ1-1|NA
CASSSGQLRGEAFF
TGTGCCAGCAGTTCCGGACAGCTTAGGGGAGAAGCTTTCTTT
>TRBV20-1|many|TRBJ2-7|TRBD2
CSARAGTSVQGSPYEQYF
TGCAGTGCTAGAGCCGGGACTAGCGTTCAGGGGAGTCCCTACGAGCAGTACTTC
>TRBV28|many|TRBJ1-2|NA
CASSLGPRTGHFYGYTF
TGTGCCAGCAGTTTAGGCCCCCGAACAGGTCACTTTTATGGCTACACCTTC
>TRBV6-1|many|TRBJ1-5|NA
CASSGARGNQPQHF
TGTGCCAGCAGTGGGGCCCGCGGCAATCAGCCCCAGCATTTT
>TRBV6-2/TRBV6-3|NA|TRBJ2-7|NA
CAATHSPGGEQYF
TGTGCAGCGACTCACTCCCCTGGCGGAGAGCAGTACTTC